The 14 T cell receptor beta chains presented below share a single source sample, sequenced in a study of CD8 T cells in Susac syndrome. RNA totalling 0.5 to 1 ug underwent reverse transcription with random hexamers. TCRdb re-called the immunoSEQ multiplex PCR reads through MiXCR, storing one row per CDR3 protein. The profile covers 190,000 or so distinct CDR3 sequences, with approximately 95% appearing a single time and approximately 0.081% taken by the ten largest. The sequencing sample was made of CD4+ T cells from PBMCs. All receptors come from a human donor with multiple sclerosis.

This clonotype was recorded once. In nucleotides, the CDR3 is TGTGCCACCAGCAGAGATATCGCGGGGAACGTCCTGACTTTC. Translated, it gives CATSRDIAGNVLTF. The chain couples TRBV15 to TRBJ2-6; possibly TRBD2 for D (6 bases). Germline loops: CDR1 LNHNV, CDR2 YYDKDF (reference sequence). The V end lost 0 bases, the J end lost 10 bases, and 10 bases lay between the germline ends. The CDR3 runs 14 residues.

The V call is TRBV18, the J call TRBJ2-3; D call uncertain. The V gene lost 6 bases and the J gene lost 4 bases, with 5 bases spanning the gap. The CDR3 totals 11 residues. The germline V gene encodes CDR1 KGHSH and CDR2 LQKENI. DNA of the CDR3: TGTGCCAGCTCTCCGGCAGATACGCAGTATTTT. It codes for CASSPADTQYF.

V usage is TRBV5-6 and J usage is TRBJ2-5, with no clear D. Looked up from germline, CDR1 is SGHDT and CDR2 is YYEEEE. CDR3 length: 12 amino acids. V was shortened by 4 bases and J by 5 bases, with 9 bases between the two germline ends. The DNA for the CDR3 is TGTGCCAGCAGCCGGCCCCAGGAGACCCAGTACTTC. Translated, it gives CASSRPQETQYF.

CDR3 DNA sequence: TGTGCCAGCAGGGACTCCGCCCGCACAGATACGCAGTATTTT. This encodes CASRDSARTDTQYF. The rearrangement uses TRBV3-1 and TRBJ2-3; possibly TRBD2 for D (5 bases). The germline V and J ends were trimmed by 6 bases and 1 base, with 11 bases remaining between them. The CDR3 is 14 amino acids. Germline CDR1 reads LGHDT; CDR2 reads YNNKEL (reference sequence).

The rearrangement links TRBV29-1 to TRBJ2-7; D may be TRBD1 (6 bases). The CDR3 contains 13 residues. V was pared by 5 bases and J by 3 bases, with 14 bases between. The germline V gene has CDR1 SQVTM and CDR2 ANQGSEA. Here the CDR3 DNA reads TGCAGCGTTAAAAAGGGGGAGAACTACGAGCAGTACTTC. Its protein product is CSVKKGENYEQYF.

This rearrangement joins TRBV20-1 to TRBJ1-2, with 7 nucleotides matching TRBD1. V was clipped by 4 bases and J by 5 bases; unmatched bases: 4. The CDR3 runs to 12 residues. CDR1 DFQATT and CDR2 SNEGSKA come from the germline V gene (reference sequence). The CDR3 sequence: CSATGQSYGYTF. DNA of the CDR3: TGCAGTGCTACGGGACAGTCATATGGCTACACCTTC.

The chain recombines TRBV30 with TRBJ1-4; no firm D call. The CDR3 has 14 residues. Per the germline V gene, CDR1 is GTSNPN and CDR2 is SVGIG (reference sequence). Trimming removed 4 bases at V and 5 bases at J, with 14 bases between. The CDR3 is CAWTAISGNEKLFF. Written as DNA, the CDR3 is TGTGCCTGGACGGCGATAAGCGGGAATGAAAAACTGTTTTTT.

The chain has TRBV9 and TRBJ2-4; 12 nucleotides match TRBD1. The germline CDR1 and CDR2 sequences are SGDLS and YYNGEE. Losses at the gene ends were 3 bases for V and 5 bases for J; bases not matched to a gene: 6. There are 16 residues in the CDR3. The CDR3 DNA reads as TGTGCCAGCAGCGAGGGGACAGGGGGCATTGAAAACATTCAGTACTTC. Amino acids: CASSEGTGGIENIQYF.

The chain has TRBV19 and TRBJ1-2; 8 positions agree with TRBD1. This CDR3 has 12 amino acids. After removal of 5 bases from V and 13 bases from J, the junction contained 9 bases not matched to a gene. Germline V gene lookup returns CDR1 LNHDA and CDR2 SQIVND (reference sequence). The CDR3 DNA reads TGTGCCAGTAGTGAAAGGACAGGGTCGGCCACCTTC. As protein: CASSERTGSATF.

This chain connects TRBV4-2 to TRBJ2-3; D is perhaps TRBD1 (6 bases). V lost 0 bases, J lost 6 bases, and 13 bases lay in between. Per germline, CDR1 LGHNA and CDR2 YNFKEQ. The CDR3 totals 15 residues. DNA of the CDR3: TGTGCCAGCAGCCAAGAGGGGGCCCTCCACGATACGCAGTATTTT. Translation gives CASSQEGALHDTQYF.

The rearrangement uses TRBV20-1 and TRBJ2-5; D gene uncertain. The germline V gene encodes CDR1 DFQATT and CDR2 SNEGSKA (reference sequence). CDR3 size: 13 residues. V was trimmed by 0 bases and J by 2 bases, leaving 7 bases between them. In DNA, the CDR3 is TGCAGTGCTAGAGATTGGCAACAAGAGACCCAGTACTTC. Amino acids: CSARDWQQETQYF.

The chain couples TRBV7-9 to TRBJ1-6; TRBD1 matches at 7 bases. The trim removed 5 bases at V and 10 bases at J, leaving 8 bases unmatched. The germline V gene has CDR1 SEHNR and CDR2 FQNEAQ (reference sequence). The CDR3 is made up of 14 amino acids. The CDR3 loop reads CASSGTGVRSPLHF. The DNA of the CDR3 is TGTGCCAGCAGCGGAACAGGGGTACGGTCACCCCTCCACTTT.

The chain carries TRBV6-5 and TRBJ2-7; D is possibly TRBD1 (5 bases). The CDR3 runs to 15 residues. The V and J ends lost 0 bases and 2 bases respectively, with 11 bases between them. Germline CDR1 and CDR2: MNHEY and SVGAGI. This chain's CDR3 is CASSYSEDSTYEQYF. DNA for the CDR3: TGTGCCAGCAGTTACTCGGAAGACAGTACCTACGAGCAGTACTTC.

This clonotype came up once. This chain connects TRBV3-1 to TRBJ2-5; 7 bases match TRBD1. The CDR3 sequence is 15 residues long. Losses at the gene ends were 3 bases for V and 1 base for J; bases not matched to a gene: 5. Germline V lookup: CDR1 LGHDT, CDR2 YNNKEL (reference sequence). CDR3 coding DNA: TGTGCCAGCAGCCAGAGACAGGGTCTCCAAGAGACCCAGTACTTC. It yields the protein CASSQRQGLQETQYF.